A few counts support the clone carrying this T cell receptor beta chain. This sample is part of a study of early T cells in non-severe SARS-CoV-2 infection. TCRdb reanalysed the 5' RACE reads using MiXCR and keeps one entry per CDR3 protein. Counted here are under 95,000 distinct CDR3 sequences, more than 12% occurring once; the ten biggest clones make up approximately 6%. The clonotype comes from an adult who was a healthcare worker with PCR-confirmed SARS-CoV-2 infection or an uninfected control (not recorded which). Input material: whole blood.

The CDR3 DNA sequence: TGCGCCAGCAGCACAGGGGGCGCAGGGAGCTGGGTCAATGAGCAGTTCTTC. This encodes CASSTGGAGSWVNEQFF. J is TRBJ2-1 and V is TRBV5-1, with 9 bases matching TRBD1. The V gene end was trimmed by 4 bases and the J gene end by 6 bases; junction bases not matched to a gene: 14. The CDR3 contains 17 residues. Germline CDR1 and CDR2: SGHRS and YFSETQ.